Reported below is one T cell receptor (beta chain). CDR1 and CDR2 (germline): SGHRS, YFSETQ. The CDR3 has 14 amino acids. Trimming took off 1 base at V and 5 bases at J, with 12 bases between the two ends. These data originate in a study of technical replicates of blood from several donors. Sequenced by immunoSEQ multiplex PCR; TCRdb stores in-frame clones only, minus some. The sample holds fewer than 80,000 clones, approximately 83% seen once. The sequenced material came from PBMCs. The clonotype originates from a human donor in good health. Some clones in this sample may be carry-over from other donors' samples. The chain is built from TRBV5-1 and TRBJ1-1; D perhaps matches TRBD1 (6 bases). The CDR3 DNA reads TGCGCCAGCAGCTTGTGGGACATGGATACTGAAGCTTTCTTT. Amino acids: CASSLWDMDTEAFF.